This T cell receptor (beta chain) was found in a study of T cell responses to AZD1222 COVID-19 vaccine. Here immunoSEQ multiplex PCR was the method, and the copy in TCRdb shows in-frame clones only, minus some. The sample records some 190,000 clones, roughly nine tenths being singletons. The V end lost 2 bases, the J end lost 0 bases, and 14 bases lay between the germline ends. The CDR3 sequence is 17 residues long. Germline CDR1 reads MGHRA; CDR2 reads YSYEKL. The receptor was derived from an adult in good health. Sequenced material: peripheral blood, taken on day 0 of AZD1222 vaccination. This chain connects TRBV4-1 to TRBJ2-4; TRBD2 might be the D (5 bases). CDR3 bases: TGCGCCAGCAGCCAAAAAGGTAGCGTTGGAGCCAAAAACATTCAGTACTTC. It is translated as CASSQKGSVGAKNIQYF.